This is a list of T cell receptor beta chains from one sample in a study of cytomegalovirus exposure and HLA in healthy donors. Profiled with immunoSEQ multiplex PCR; TCRdb holds only in-frame clones, not every one. The top ten clones hold under 2% of a sample with 110,000 to 150,000 clones, around four fifths of them seen once. Sequenced material: PBMCs. Receptors were obtained from a woman in her 40s in good health and CMV-seronegative. Each CDR3 is given with its conserved first and last residue. The D gene is left open where the match is weak. The size entry is marked missing in some rows and otherwise reads once, few, many or a size class.

CDR3aa: CASSLWSRQGKREQYF
CDR3nt: TGTGCCAGCAGTTTATGGTCTCGGCAGGGGAAAAGAGAGCAGTACTTC
v_gene: TRBV27
j_gene: TRBJ2-7
abundance: few
d_gene: -

CDR3aa: CASSYAPTGDSPLHF
CDR3nt: TGTGCCAGCAGCTATGCCCCCACGGGGGATTCACCCCTCCACTTT
v_gene: TRBV7-9
j_gene: TRBJ1-6
abundance: -
d_gene: -

CDR3aa: CASSFQVAGPYNEQFF
CDR3nt: TGTGCCAGCAGTTTCCAGGTAGCGGGGCCCTACAATGAGCAGTTCTTC
v_gene: TRBV27
j_gene: TRBJ2-1
abundance: -
d_gene: TRBD2

CDR3aa: CASSSGGRTYEQYF
CDR3nt: TGTGCCAGCAGTTCCGGGGGGAGGACCTACGAGCAGTACTTC
v_gene: TRBV6-5
j_gene: TRBJ2-7
abundance: -
d_gene: TRBD2

CDR3aa: CASNGRGGNTGELFF
CDR3nt: TGTGCCAGCAACGGAAGGGGGGGGAACACCGGGGAGCTGTTTTTT
v_gene: TRBV2
j_gene: TRBJ2-2
abundance: few
d_gene: -

CDR3aa: CASSLLRGRYEQYF
CDR3nt: TGTGCCAGCAGTTTATTGCGCGGGAGATACGAGCAGTACTTC
v_gene: TRBV28
j_gene: TRBJ2-7
abundance: -
d_gene: TRBD2

CDR3aa: CASSFQTMNTEAFF
CDR3nt: TGCGCCAGCAGCTTTCAGACTATGAACACTGAAGCTTTCTTT
v_gene: TRBV5-1
j_gene: TRBJ1-1
abundance: -
d_gene: -

CDR3aa: CASRRLGSYEQYF
CDR3nt: TGTGCCAGCAGGCGACTAGGGTCCTACGAGCAGTACTTC
v_gene: TRBV6-5
j_gene: TRBJ2-7
abundance: -
d_gene: -

CDR3aa: CASSRQGADYGYTF
CDR3nt: TGCGCCAGCAGCCGACAGGGGGCGGACTATGGCTACACCTTC
v_gene: TRBV5-1
j_gene: TRBJ1-2
abundance: few
d_gene: TRBD1

CDR3aa: CASSSREPNTEAFF
CDR3nt: TGTGCCAGCAGCAGCCGGGAACCGAACACTGAAGCTTTCTTT
v_gene: TRBV7-9
j_gene: TRBJ1-1
abundance: -
d_gene: -

CDR3aa: CASSLGQGLYTEAFF
CDR3nt: TGTGCCAGCAGCCTTGGACAGGGATTGTACACTGAAGCTTTCTTT
v_gene: TRBV11-2
j_gene: TRBJ1-1
abundance: once
d_gene: TRBD1

CDR3aa: CASRRLQYF
CDR3nt: TGTGCAAGTCGCCGTTTACAGTACTTC
v_gene: TRBV12-2
j_gene: TRBJ2-5
abundance: -
d_gene: -

CDR3aa: CASSLEIRLPYEQYF
CDR3nt: TGTGCCAGCAGCTTAGAGATCAGGCTCCCCTACGAGCAGTACTTC
v_gene: TRBV5-4
j_gene: TRBJ2-7
abundance: -
d_gene: -

CDR3aa: CASSFPGLAGVQFF
CDR3nt: TGTGCCAGCAGTTTCCCAGGACTAGCGGGAGTGCAGTTCTTC
v_gene: TRBV28
j_gene: TRBJ2-1
abundance: few
d_gene: TRBD2

CDR3aa: CASSSAYEQYF
CDR3nt: TGTGCCAGCAGTTCGGCCTACGAGCAGTACTTC
v_gene: TRBV28
j_gene: TRBJ2-7
abundance: -
d_gene: -

CDR3aa: CASSLAGSRNEKLFF
CDR3nt: TGCGCCAGCAGCTTGGCAGGCAGCCGTAATGAAAAACTGTTTTTT
v_gene: TRBV5-1
j_gene: TRBJ1-4
abundance: -
d_gene: -

CDR3aa: CAISDRDRYYEQYF
CDR3nt: TGTGCCATCAGTGATCGGGACAGATACTACGAGCAGTACTTC
v_gene: TRBV10-3
j_gene: TRBJ2-7
abundance: -
d_gene: TRBD1

CDR3aa: CASSNIQGRGGSGANVLTF
CDR3nt: TGTGCCAGTAGTAACATACAGGGACGGGGGGGCTCTGGGGCCAACGTCCTGACTTTC
v_gene: TRBV19
j_gene: TRBJ2-6
abundance: -
d_gene: TRBD2

CDR3aa: CATIWTGYTGELFF
CDR3nt: TGTGCCACCATCTGGACAGGTTATACCGGGGAGCTGTTTTTT
v_gene: TRBV19
j_gene: TRBJ2-2
abundance: -
d_gene: TRBD1

CDR3aa: CASMGEGEAFF
CDR3nt: TGTGCCAGCATGGGGGAGGGTGAAGCTTTCTTT
v_gene: TRBV28
j_gene: TRBJ1-1
abundance: -
d_gene: -

CDR3aa: CASSQVVAVAGFGYEQYF
CDR3nt: TGCGCCAGCAGCCAAGTGGTAGCGGTGGCAGGGTTCGGGTACGAGCAGTACTTC
v_gene: TRBV4-1
j_gene: TRBJ2-7
abundance: once
d_gene: -

CDR3aa: CASSVVDKNTEAFF
CDR3nt: TGTGCCAGCAGTGTCGTGGACAAGAACACTGAAGCTTTCTTT
v_gene: TRBV2
j_gene: TRBJ1-1
abundance: -
d_gene: -

CDR3aa: CASSLLGENQPQHF
CDR3nt: TGTGCCAGCAGTTTATTAGGGGAAAATCAGCCCCAGCATTTT
v_gene: TRBV27
j_gene: TRBJ1-5
abundance: once
d_gene: -

CDR3aa: CASSLVASRPSTDTQYF
CDR3nt: TGTGCCAGCAGCTTAGTCGCTAGCAGACCTAGCACAGATACGCAGTATTTT
v_gene: TRBV7-6
j_gene: TRBJ2-3
abundance: -
d_gene: -

CDR3aa: CASRRAGGTYEQYF
CDR3nt: TGTGCCAGCAGGAGAGCGGGAGGCACCTACGAGCAGTACTTC
v_gene: TRBV27
j_gene: TRBJ2-7
abundance: -
d_gene: TRBD2

CDR3aa: CASSPVEAVRNEQFF
CDR3nt: TGCGCCAGCAGCCCGGTTGAAGCAGTGCGGAATGAGCAGTTCTTC
v_gene: TRBV4-1
j_gene: TRBJ2-1
abundance: -
d_gene: -

CDR3aa: CASSQRGLQGNEQFF
CDR3nt: TGTGCCAGCAGCCAAAGAGGGTTACAGGGGAATGAGCAGTTCTTC
v_gene: TRBV14
j_gene: TRBJ2-1
abundance: -
d_gene: TRBD1

CDR3aa: CASSQSRETEEQYF
CDR3nt: TGTGCCAGCTCACAGTCGCGGGAGACTGAAGAGCAGTACTTC
v_gene: TRBV18
j_gene: TRBJ2-7
abundance: -
d_gene: TRBD2

CDR3aa: CASSQATGQGGVSPLHF
CDR3nt: TGCGCCAGCAGCCAAGCTACGGGACAGGGGGGAGTTTCACCCCTCCACTTT
v_gene: TRBV4-1
j_gene: TRBJ1-6
abundance: -
d_gene: TRBD1

CDR3aa: CATSRDTAGREKLFF
CDR3nt: TGTGCCACCAGCAGAGATACGGCAGGGAGGGAAAAACTGTTTTTT
v_gene: TRBV15
j_gene: TRBJ1-4
abundance: -
d_gene: -

CDR3aa: CASSLDRESQYF
CDR3nt: TGCGCCAGCAGCTTGGATAGGGAGTCGCAGTATTTT
v_gene: TRBV5-1
j_gene: TRBJ2-3
abundance: -
d_gene: -

CDR3aa: CASSALPSSGVNEQFF
CDR3nt: TGTGCCAGCAGCGCATTACCGAGTTCAGGGGTAAATGAGCAGTTCTTC
v_gene: TRBV5-6
j_gene: TRBJ2-1
abundance: -
d_gene: -

CDR3aa: CASRGTGSNRNHQPQHF
CDR3nt: TGTGCCAGCAGGGGGACAGGGTCAAATCGAAATCATCAGCCCCAGCATTTT
v_gene: TRBV28
j_gene: TRBJ1-5
abundance: -
d_gene: TRBD1

CDR3aa: CASSPLRAAETYEQYF
CDR3nt: TGTGCCAGCAGCCCATTGAGGGCTGCGGAAACCTACGAGCAGTACTTC
v_gene: TRBV7-6
j_gene: TRBJ2-7
abundance: -
d_gene: -

CDR3aa: CATHRNPPLNTEAFF
CDR3nt: TGTGCCACCCACAGGAATCCCCCTTTGAACACTGAAGCTTTCTTT
v_gene: TRBV19
j_gene: TRBJ1-1
abundance: -
d_gene: -

CDR3aa: CAGQGADGELFF
CDR3nt: TGTGCCGGACAGGGGGCGGATGGGGAGCTGTTTTTT
v_gene: TRBV9
j_gene: TRBJ2-2
abundance: once
d_gene: TRBD1

CDR3aa: CAISESRSNEQFF
CDR3nt: TGTGCCATCAGTGAGTCGAGGAGCAATGAGCAGTTCTTC
v_gene: TRBV10-3
j_gene: TRBJ2-1
abundance: -
d_gene: -

CDR3aa: CASSLGAGPTYEQYF
CDR3nt: TGTGCCAGCAGCTTAGGGGCAGGGCCCACCTACGAGCAGTACTTC
v_gene: TRBV7-7
j_gene: TRBJ2-7
abundance: -
d_gene: -

CDR3aa: CASSLTGGSPFF
CDR3nt: TGTGCCAGCAGCTTAACAGGGGGCTCGCCGTTCTTC
v_gene: TRBV7-3
j_gene: TRBJ2-1
abundance: -
d_gene: TRBD1

CDR3aa: CASKADTPDYGYTF
CDR3nt: TGTGCCAGCAAGGCTGACACCCCCGACTATGGCTACACCTTC
v_gene: TRBV27
j_gene: TRBJ1-2
abundance: -
d_gene: -

CDR3aa: CASSEMGGGSSYEQYF
CDR3nt: TGCGCCAGCAGTGAGATGGGTGGAGGGTCCTCCTACGAGCAGTACTTC
v_gene: TRBV10-2
j_gene: TRBJ2-7
abundance: -
d_gene: -

CDR3aa: CASSFLTGSSYNSPLHF
CDR3nt: TGCGCCAGCAGCTTCCTGACAGGCAGCTCCTATAATTCACCCCTCCACTTT
v_gene: TRBV5-1
j_gene: TRBJ1-6
abundance: -
d_gene: -

CDR3aa: CASLPGGSSGNTIYF
CDR3nt: TGTGCCAGTCTTCCGGGAGGGAGCTCTGGAAACACCATATATTTT
v_gene: TRBV19
j_gene: TRBJ1-3
abundance: -
d_gene: -

CDR3aa: CASSQKIIRGQGDYGYTF
CDR3nt: TGCGCCAGCAGTCAAAAAATTATAAGGGGACAGGGGGACTATGGCTACACCTTC
v_gene: TRBV4-3
j_gene: TRBJ1-2
abundance: -
d_gene: TRBD1

CDR3aa: CASSVGSLSSYNEQFF
CDR3nt: TGTGCCAGCAGCGTAGGGAGCTTGAGCTCCTACAATGAGCAGTTCTTC
v_gene: TRBV9
j_gene: TRBJ2-1
abundance: -
d_gene: -

CDR3aa: CASGTGAGGTEAFF
CDR3nt: TGTGCCAGCGGGACAGGCGCTGGGGGCACTGAAGCTTTCTTT
v_gene: TRBV7-3
j_gene: TRBJ1-1
abundance: -
d_gene: TRBD1

CDR3aa: CASSEAGWGNEQFF
CDR3nt: TGTGCCAGCAGTGAGGCGGGGTGGGGTAATGAGCAGTTCTTC
v_gene: TRBV6-4
j_gene: TRBJ2-1
abundance: -
d_gene: -

CDR3aa: CASSLAGGLTGELFF
CDR3nt: TGCGCCAGCAGCTTAGCAGGGGGCCTAACCGGGGAGCTGTTTTTT
v_gene: TRBV5-1
j_gene: TRBJ2-2
abundance: few
d_gene: TRBD1

CDR3aa: CAISLEAGGPQEQYF
CDR3nt: TGTGCCATCAGCCTGGAGGCGGGAGGACCACAAGAGCAGTACTTC
v_gene: TRBV10-3
j_gene: TRBJ2-7
abundance: -
d_gene: TRBD2

CDR3aa: CASNPGPGRSGEQYF
CDR3nt: TGTGCCAGCAACCCGGGCCCGGGAAGATCGGGTGAGCAGTACTTC
v_gene: TRBV27
j_gene: TRBJ2-7
abundance: -
d_gene: -

CDR3aa: CASSSPLWTDASSYNEQFF
CDR3nt: TGTGCCAGCAGCTCCCCCCTTTGGACAGACGCAAGCTCCTACAATGAGCAGTTCTTC
v_gene: TRBV7-2
j_gene: TRBJ2-1
abundance: -
d_gene: -

CDR3aa: CAWRTGGGQNEKLFF
CDR3nt: TGTGCCTGGCGGACAGGGGGCGGACAAAATGAAAAACTGTTTTTT
v_gene: TRBV30
j_gene: TRBJ1-4
abundance: -
d_gene: TRBD1